This paragraph reports one T cell receptor (beta chain). Its antigen is undetermined. The record originates from a study of CD8 T cell repertoires and HIV-1 epitope variants. CDR1 is SNHLY, CDR2 FYNNEI, per germline. V lost 5 bases to trimming and J lost 1 base, with 14 bases between them. CDR3 length: 15 amino acids. Libraries were prepared by immunoSEQ multiplex PCR; TCRdb keeps only in-frame clonotypes and omits some of them. The sample includes under 6,500 clones, around two thirds of them seen just once. Sequencing used cultured CD8+ T cells derived from PBMCs. The chain is built from TRBV2 and TRBJ1-1; tentative D call: TRBD1 (6 bases). The clonotype comes from a male donor with HIV. CDR3 bases: TGTGCCAGCAGTTACAGGGAGGCCCCGAACACTGAAGCTTTCTTT. Protein product: CASSYREAPNTEAFF.